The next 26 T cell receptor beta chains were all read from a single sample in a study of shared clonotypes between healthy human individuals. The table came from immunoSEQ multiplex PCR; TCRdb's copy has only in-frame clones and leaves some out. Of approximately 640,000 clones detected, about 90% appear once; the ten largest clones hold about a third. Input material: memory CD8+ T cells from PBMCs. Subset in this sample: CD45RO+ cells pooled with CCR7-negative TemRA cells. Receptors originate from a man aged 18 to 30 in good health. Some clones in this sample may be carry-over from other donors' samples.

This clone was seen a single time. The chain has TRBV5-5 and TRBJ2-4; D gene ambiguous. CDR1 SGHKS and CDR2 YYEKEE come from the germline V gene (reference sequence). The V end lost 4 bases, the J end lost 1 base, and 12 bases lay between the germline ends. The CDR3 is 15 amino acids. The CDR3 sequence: CASSPHLGAKNIQYF. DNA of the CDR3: TGTGCCAGCAGCCCCCATCTAGGGGCCAAAAACATTCAGTACTTC. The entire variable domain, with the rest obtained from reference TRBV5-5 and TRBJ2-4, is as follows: DAGVTQSPTHLIKTRGQQVTLRCSPISGHKSVSWYQQVLGQGPQFIFQYYEKEERGRGNFPDRFSARQFPNYSSELNVNALLLGDSALYLCASSPHLGAKNIQYFGAGTRLSVL.

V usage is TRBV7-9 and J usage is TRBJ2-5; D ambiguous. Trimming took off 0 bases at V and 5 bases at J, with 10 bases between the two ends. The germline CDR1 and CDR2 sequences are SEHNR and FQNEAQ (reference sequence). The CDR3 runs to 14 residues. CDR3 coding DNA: TGTGCCAGCAGCTTAGCGCTCGGACCGGAGACCCAGTACTTC. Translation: CASSLALGPETQYF.

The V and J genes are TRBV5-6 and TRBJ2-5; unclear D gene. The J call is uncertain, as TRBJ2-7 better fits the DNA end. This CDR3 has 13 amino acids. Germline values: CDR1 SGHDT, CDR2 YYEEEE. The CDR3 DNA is TGTGCCAGCAGCTTTTCTCTTTCCTACGAGCAGTACTTC. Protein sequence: CASSFSLSYEQYF.

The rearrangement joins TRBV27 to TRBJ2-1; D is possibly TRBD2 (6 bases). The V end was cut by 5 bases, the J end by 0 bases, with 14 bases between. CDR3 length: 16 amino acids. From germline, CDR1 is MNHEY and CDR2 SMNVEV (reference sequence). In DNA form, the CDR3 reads TGTGCCAGCAGTACCCCCGGGCGGGGCTCCTACAATGAGCAGTTCTTC. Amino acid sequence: CASSTPGRGSYNEQFF.

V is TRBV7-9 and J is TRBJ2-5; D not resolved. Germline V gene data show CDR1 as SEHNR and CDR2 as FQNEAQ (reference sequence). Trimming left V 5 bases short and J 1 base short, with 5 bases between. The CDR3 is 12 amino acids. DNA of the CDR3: TGTGCCAGCAGCCCCCCCCAAGAGACCCAGTACTTC. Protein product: CASSPPQETQYF.

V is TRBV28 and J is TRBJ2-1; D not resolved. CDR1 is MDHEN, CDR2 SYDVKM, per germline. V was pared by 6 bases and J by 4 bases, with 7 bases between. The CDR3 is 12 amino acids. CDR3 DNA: TGTGCCAGCAGCGAGCTTTACAATGAGCAGTTCTTC. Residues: CASSELYNEQFF.

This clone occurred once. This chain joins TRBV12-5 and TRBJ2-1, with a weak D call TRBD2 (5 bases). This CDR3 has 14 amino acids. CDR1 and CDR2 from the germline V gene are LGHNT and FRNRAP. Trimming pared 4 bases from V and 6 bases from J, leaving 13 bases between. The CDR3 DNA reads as TGTGCTAGTGGTTCAGAGGGTCTCGGCAATGAGCAGTTCTTC. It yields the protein CASGSEGLGNEQFF.

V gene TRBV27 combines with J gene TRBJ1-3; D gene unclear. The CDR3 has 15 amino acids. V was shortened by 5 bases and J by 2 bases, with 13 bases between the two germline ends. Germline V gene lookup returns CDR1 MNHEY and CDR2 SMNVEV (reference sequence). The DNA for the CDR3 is TGTGCCAGCAGTCTCACCCCAGGTACTGGAAACACCATATATTTT. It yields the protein CASSLTPGTGNTIYF.

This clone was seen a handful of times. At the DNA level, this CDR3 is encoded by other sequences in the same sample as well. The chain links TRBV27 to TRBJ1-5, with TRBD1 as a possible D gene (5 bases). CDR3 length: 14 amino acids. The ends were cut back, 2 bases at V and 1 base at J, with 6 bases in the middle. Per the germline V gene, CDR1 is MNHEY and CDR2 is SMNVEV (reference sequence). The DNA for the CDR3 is TGTGCCAGCAGTTTAGGGGGAAGCAATCAGCCCCAGCATTTT. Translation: CASSLGGSNQPQHF.

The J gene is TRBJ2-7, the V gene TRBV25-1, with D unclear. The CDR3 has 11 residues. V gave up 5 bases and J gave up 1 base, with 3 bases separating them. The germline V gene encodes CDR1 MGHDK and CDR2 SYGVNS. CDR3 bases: TGTGCCAGCAGTCCATCCTACGAGCAGTACTTC. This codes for CASSPSYEQYF.

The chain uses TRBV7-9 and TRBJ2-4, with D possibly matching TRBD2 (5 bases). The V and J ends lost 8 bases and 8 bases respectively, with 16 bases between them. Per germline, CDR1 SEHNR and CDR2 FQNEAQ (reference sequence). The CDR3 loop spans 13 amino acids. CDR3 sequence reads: CASRGGGGDIQYF. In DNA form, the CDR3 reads TGTGCCAGCCGCGGAGGAGGTGGGGACATTCAGTACTTC. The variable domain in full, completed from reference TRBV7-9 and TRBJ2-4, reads DTGVSQNPRHKITKRGQNVTFRCDPISEHNRLYWYRQTLGQGPEFLTYFQNEAQLEKSRLLSDRFSAERPKGSFSTLEIQRTEQGDSAMYLCASRGGGGDIQYFGAGTRLSVL.

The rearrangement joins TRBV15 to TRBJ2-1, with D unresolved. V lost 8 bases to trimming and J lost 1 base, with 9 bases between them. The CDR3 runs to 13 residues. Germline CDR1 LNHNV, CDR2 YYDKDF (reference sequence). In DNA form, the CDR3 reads TGTGCCACCGGGCACCCTTCCTACAATGAGCAGTTCTTC. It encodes CATGHPSYNEQFF.

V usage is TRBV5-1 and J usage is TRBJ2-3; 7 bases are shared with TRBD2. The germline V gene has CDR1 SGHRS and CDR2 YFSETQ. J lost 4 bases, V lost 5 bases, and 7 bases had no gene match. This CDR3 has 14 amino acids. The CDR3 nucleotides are TGCGCCAGCAGTCGGCGGGAGTCGGCAGATACGCAGTATTTT. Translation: CASSRRESADTQYF.

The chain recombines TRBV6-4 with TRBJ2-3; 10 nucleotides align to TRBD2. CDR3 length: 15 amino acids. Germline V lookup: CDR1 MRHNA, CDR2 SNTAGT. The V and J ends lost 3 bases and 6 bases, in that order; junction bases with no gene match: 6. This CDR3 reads CASSEASGSWDTQYF. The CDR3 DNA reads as TGTGCCAGCAGTGAGGCTAGCGGGAGTTGGGATACGCAGTATTTT.

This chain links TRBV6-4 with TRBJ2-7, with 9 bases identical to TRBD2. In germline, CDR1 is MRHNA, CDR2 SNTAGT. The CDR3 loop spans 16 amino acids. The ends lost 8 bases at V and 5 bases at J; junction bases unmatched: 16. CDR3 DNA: TGTGCCAGCGGCTCGATCAAACTAGCGGGCTGCGACGAGCAGTACTTC. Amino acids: CASGSIKLAGCDEQYF.

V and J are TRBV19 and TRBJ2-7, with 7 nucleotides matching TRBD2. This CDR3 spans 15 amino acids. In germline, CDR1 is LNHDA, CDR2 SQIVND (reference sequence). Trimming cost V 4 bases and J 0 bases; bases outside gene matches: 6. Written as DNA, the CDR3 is TGTGCCAGTAGTACCCTTAGCGGGTTCTCCTACGAGCAGTACTTC. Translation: CASSTLSGFSYEQYF.

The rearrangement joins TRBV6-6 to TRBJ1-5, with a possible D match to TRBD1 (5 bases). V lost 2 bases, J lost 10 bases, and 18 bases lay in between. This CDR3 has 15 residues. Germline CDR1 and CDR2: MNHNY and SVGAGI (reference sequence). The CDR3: CASSYPFDSYSPQHF. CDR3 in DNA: TGTGCCAGCAGTTACCCATTTGACAGCTACAGCCCCCAGCATTTT.

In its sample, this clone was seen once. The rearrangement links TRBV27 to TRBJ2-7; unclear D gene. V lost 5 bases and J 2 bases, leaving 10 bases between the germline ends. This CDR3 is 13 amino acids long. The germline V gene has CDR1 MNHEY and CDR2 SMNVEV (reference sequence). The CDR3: CASSIGWPYEQYF. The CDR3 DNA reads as TGTGCCAGCAGTATCGGGTGGCCCTACGAGCAGTACTTC.

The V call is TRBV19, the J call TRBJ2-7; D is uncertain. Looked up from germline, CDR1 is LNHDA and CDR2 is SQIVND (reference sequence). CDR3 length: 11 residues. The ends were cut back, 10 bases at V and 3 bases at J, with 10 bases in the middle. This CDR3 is CATMVGYEQYF. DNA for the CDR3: TGTGCCACCATGGTAGGCTACGAGCAGTACTTC.

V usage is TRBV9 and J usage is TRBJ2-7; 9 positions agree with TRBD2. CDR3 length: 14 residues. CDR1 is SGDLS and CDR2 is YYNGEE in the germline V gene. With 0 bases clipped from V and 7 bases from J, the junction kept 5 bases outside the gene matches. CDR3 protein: CASSVGLAGWEQYF. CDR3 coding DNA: TGTGCCAGCAGCGTAGGTCTAGCGGGATGGGAGCAGTACTTC.

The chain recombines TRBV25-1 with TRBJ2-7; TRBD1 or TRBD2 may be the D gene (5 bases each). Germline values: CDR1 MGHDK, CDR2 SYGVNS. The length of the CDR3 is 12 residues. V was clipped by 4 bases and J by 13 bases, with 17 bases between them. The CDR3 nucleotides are TGTGCCAGCAGTGGGGTGGGGACCCCCATCTACTTC. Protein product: CASSGVGTPIYF.

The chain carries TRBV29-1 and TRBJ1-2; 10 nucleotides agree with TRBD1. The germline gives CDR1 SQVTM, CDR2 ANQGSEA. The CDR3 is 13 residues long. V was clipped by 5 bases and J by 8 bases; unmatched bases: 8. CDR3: CSVPFRDRGGYTF. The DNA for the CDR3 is TGCAGCGTTCCTTTCCGGGACAGGGGCGGCTACACCTTC.

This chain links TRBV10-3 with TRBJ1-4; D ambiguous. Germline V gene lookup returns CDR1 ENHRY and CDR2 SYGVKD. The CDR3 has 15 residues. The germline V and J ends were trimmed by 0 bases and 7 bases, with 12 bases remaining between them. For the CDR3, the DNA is TGTGCCATCAGTGAGTCCGGGAGGTTCGGTGAAAAACTGTTTTTT. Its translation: CAISESGRFGEKLFF.

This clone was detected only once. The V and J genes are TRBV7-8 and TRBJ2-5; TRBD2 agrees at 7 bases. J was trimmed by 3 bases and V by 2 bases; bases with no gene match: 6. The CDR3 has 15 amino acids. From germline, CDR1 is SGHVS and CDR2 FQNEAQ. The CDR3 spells CASSLLRRGKETQYF. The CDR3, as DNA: TGTGCCAGCAGCTTATTGAGGCGGGGGAAAGAGACCCAGTACTTC.

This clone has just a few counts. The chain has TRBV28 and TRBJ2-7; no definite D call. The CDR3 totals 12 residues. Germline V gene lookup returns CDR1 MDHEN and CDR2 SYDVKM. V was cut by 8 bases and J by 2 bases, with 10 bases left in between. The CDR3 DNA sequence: TGTGCCAGCTCCACGGAAACCTACGAGCAGTACTTC. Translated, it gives CASSTETYEQYF. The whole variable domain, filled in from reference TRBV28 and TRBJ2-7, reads DVKVTQSSRYLVKRTGEKVFLECVQDMDHENMFWYRQDPGLGLRLIYFSYDVKMKEKGDIPEGYSVSREKKERFSLILESASTNQTSMYLCASSTETYEQYFGPGTRLTVT.

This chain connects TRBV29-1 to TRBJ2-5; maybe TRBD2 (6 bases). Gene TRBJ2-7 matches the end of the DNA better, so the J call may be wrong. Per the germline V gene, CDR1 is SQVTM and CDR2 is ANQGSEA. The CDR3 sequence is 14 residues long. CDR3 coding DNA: TGCAGCGGGATTAGTAGCGCGGGGCCCTACGAGCAGTACTTC. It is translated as CSGISSAGPYEQYF.